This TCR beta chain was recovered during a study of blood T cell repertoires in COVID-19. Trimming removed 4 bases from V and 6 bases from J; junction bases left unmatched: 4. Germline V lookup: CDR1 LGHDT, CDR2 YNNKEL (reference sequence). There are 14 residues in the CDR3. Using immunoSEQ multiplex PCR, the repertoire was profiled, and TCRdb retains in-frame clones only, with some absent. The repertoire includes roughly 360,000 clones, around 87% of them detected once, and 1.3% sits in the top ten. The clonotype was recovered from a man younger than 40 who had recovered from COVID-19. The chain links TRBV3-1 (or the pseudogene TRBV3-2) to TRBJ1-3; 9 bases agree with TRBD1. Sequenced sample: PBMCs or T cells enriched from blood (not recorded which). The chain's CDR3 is CASSPRTGANTIYF. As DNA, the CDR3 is TGTGCCAGCAGCCCCCGGACAGGGGCAAACACCATATATTTT.